The present entry profiles one T cell receptor beta chain with its context. The antigen it binds to is not known. Base qualities are not at hand, and no much larger clone is one base apart. The library was generated by the immunoSEQ multiplex PCR assay. The TCRbeta CDR3 region and adjacent sequences were amplified and sequenced from pancreatic genomic DNA. Regarding the original processing steps: Repertoire diversity was measured as a mean normalized Shannon-Wiener index, alongside productive clonality and productive rearrangement counts. Control and chronic pancreatitis repertoire metrics were compared with the nonparametric Mann-Whitney U test. A clonotype counted as shared when its CDR3beta sequence had identical amino acid composition and length across subjects. TCRdb stores this immuneACCESS table with in-frame sequences only. Part of the clones is absent; in the studies checked, under half of the shortfall reflects unresolved V genes, and no reason is known for the rest. That table gives V, J and clone size, and the DNA gave D and trimming. A total of approximately 6,000 clones appear in this sample, 73% of them only once. Under 7.5% of the sample goes to the ten largest clones.

This sample was included in a study of immune characteristics of hereditary and idiopathic chronic pancreatitis. About the investigation overall: The study profiled local pancreatic immune cells and TCRbeta repertoires in hereditary and idiopathic chronic pancreatitis compared with control organ donor pancreases. TCRbeta sequencing included 5 control pancreases, 7 or 8 pancreases with hereditary chronic pancreatitis and about six pancreases with idiopathic chronic pancreatitis. The gDNA-based approach was selected because the approach required minimal in vitro experimental manipulation of T cells infiltrating the pancreas. Paper-wide results and their limitations: Compared with controls, TCRbeta repertoire diversity was significantly higher and clonality was lower in both chronic pancreatitis groups. Among over 10 chronic pancreatitis patients, the number of productive TCR rearrangements showed a positive correlation with disease severity scores. The study did not include chronic pancreatitis caused by alcohol use. Hereditary and idiopathic chronic pancreatitis differed in Vbeta-Jbeta gene family usage, including TRBV10, TRBV19, TRBV23 and TRBV5. Because patient tissue could be obtained only at the time of TPIAT, differences in disease duration may have affected the immune findings.

Chronic pancreatitis pancreas tissue came from patients undergoing total pancreatectomy with islet autotransplantation (TPIAT). None of the chronic pancreatitis patients included in the study had a known history of diabetes. For TCRbeta sequencing, genomic DNA was extracted directly from bulk pancreas tissue, without T cell sorting. Pancreas tissues were collected consecutively from patients and organ donors at two US centers. There are 15 amino acids in the CDR3, from cysteine to phenylalanine inclusive. The kept DNA is CDR3 alone, 45 bases in frame from the first base. The junction shows trimming of 0 bases on V and 2 bases on J, plus 8 bases between the germline ends. CDR1 LGHNA and CDR2 YNFKEQ were looked up in the germline V gene.

Rearrangement joined TRBV4-2 to TRBJ2-1, with TRBD2 tentatively as D gene (5 bases match). The sequence came from a human donor with chronic pancreatitis. The sequenced sample was pancreas tissue with hereditary chronic pancreatitis. The sequenced DNA is TGTGCCAGCAGCCAAGAACGGGATCCCTACAATGAGCAGTTCTTC. It specifies CASSQERDPYNEQFF.